This T cell receptor (beta chain) was profiled in a study of T cells of healthy individuals. TCRdb processed the 5' RACE reads anew with MiXCR; each CDR3 protein has one entry. This sample has around 100,000 distinct CDR3 sequences, with around 17% found just once. The CDR3 consists of 13 residues. Trimming removed 10 bases from V and 3 bases from J, with 10 bases in between. The germline V gene encodes CDR1 MNHEY and CDR2 SVGEGT. The chain has TRBV6-2 or TRBV6-3 and TRBJ2-6, with TRBD1 as a possible D gene (5 bases). The TCR sequence derives from a human donor in good health. CDR3 sequence reads: CAIAGYGANVLTF. The CDR3 DNA reads as TGTGCCATAGCAGGGTATGGGGCCAACGTCCTGACTTTC.